A single sample is the source of the 8 T cell receptor beta chains below, sequenced in a study of cytotoxic CD8 clonotypes in ibrutinib-treated CLL. Clones were read by immunoSEQ multiplex PCR, and TCRdb kept only the in-frame ones, dropping some. The sample records about 270,000 clones, roughly four fifths being singletons. The material sequenced was PBMCs, taken at disease progression, from a patient treated with ibrutinib. Receptor source: a human donor with chronic lymphocytic leukemia.

CDR3: CASLASGSYEQYF. The CDR3 DNA sequence: TGTGCCAGCCTGGCTAGCGGGTCCTACGAGCAGTACTTC. The chain joins TRBV28 to TRBJ2-7, with 8 positions matching TRBD2. V gave up 8 bases and J gave up 1 base; unmatched junction bases: 4. Per the germline V gene, CDR1 is MDHEN and CDR2 is SYDVKM. The CDR3 sequence is 13 residues long.

The genes are TRBV19 and TRBJ2-7; no clear D gene. Germline V gene lookup returns CDR1 LNHDA and CDR2 SQIVND (reference sequence). CDR3 length: 13 amino acids. The V gene lost 5 bases and the J gene lost 3 bases, with 11 bases spanning the gap. The CDR3 protein is CASSPRQNYEQYF. The CDR3, as DNA: TGTGCCAGTAGTCCACGACAAAACTACGAGCAGTACTTC.

V usage is TRBV28 and J usage is TRBJ1-2; D unresolved. With 8 bases removed from V and 8 bases from J, the gap between germline ends came to 15 bases. Germline values: CDR1 MDHEN, CDR2 SYDVKM. The CDR3 length is 12 residues. DNA for the CDR3: TGTGCCAGCGGGCAATGGATCCCCGGCTACACCTTC. Residues: CASGQWIPGYTF.

The chain couples TRBV6-1 to TRBJ1-1; perhaps TRBD1 as D (5 bases). Germline V gene data show CDR1 as MNHNS and CDR2 as SASEGT. This CDR3 contains 15 residues. Deletions cut 8 bases from V and 0 bases from J, with 16 bases between. CDR3 nucleotides: TGTGCCAGCGGCCTGAGGGGAGGATTGAACACTGAAGCTTTCTTT. It yields the protein CASGLRGGLNTEAFF.

This sequence joins TRBV10-3 and TRBJ2-2, with 7 nucleotides matching TRBD2. CDR1 is ENHRY, CDR2 SYGVKD, per germline. The V gene end was trimmed by 4 bases and the J gene end by 4 bases; junction bases not matched to a gene: 3. The CDR3 sequence is 14 residues long. CDR3 nucleotides: TGTGCCATCAGTGCGGAGCGGGGCACCGGGGAGCTGTTTTTT. Residues: CAISAERGTGELFF.

This rearrangement joins TRBV2 to TRBJ2-7; D is possibly TRBD2 (6 bases). Germline assignment: CDR1 SNHLY and CDR2 FYNNEI. This CDR3 is 17 amino acids long. V lost 7 bases and J 7 bases, leaving 29 bases between the germline ends. This chain's CDR3 is CASTGSGPGPFPKEQYF. In nucleotides, the CDR3 is TGTGCCAGCACCGGAAGCGGGCCAGGGCCTTTTCCTAAAGAGCAGTACTTC.

V usage is TRBV10-3 and J usage is TRBJ2-5; 10 nucleotides align to TRBD2. Germline assignment: CDR1 ENHRY and CDR2 SYGVKD. J was trimmed by 5 bases and V by 6 bases; bases with no gene match: 12. This CDR3 is built from 16 residues. This CDR3 reads CAISDPPSGSLETQYF. The CDR3 DNA sequence: TGTGCCATCAGCGACCCCCCTAGCGGGAGCTTGGAGACCCAGTACTTC.

The chain links TRBV7-6 to TRBJ2-3; TRBD2 matches at 7 bases. J was trimmed by 1 base and V by 1 base; bases with no gene match: 5. From germline, CDR1 is SGHVS and CDR2 FNYEAQ. This CDR3 spans 16 amino acids. The CDR3 reads CASSLVVGGRTDTQYF. The CDR3 bases are TGTGCCAGCAGCTTAGTGGTGGGAGGGCGCACAGATACGCAGTATTTT.